This TCR beta chain was retrieved from a study of CD8+ T cells in alopecia areata. Study at large: Treated patients were scored for severity by percent of scalp affected. Regarding the study as a whole: When scalp samples are sequenced, resident alphabeta T cells of normal skin are also captured. For patients receiving tofacitinib, scalp clonality and expanded CD8+ clones among the top 100 significantly decreased.

Treatment described: oral pan-JAK inhibitor, 5-10 mg twice daily. Peripheral blood and lesional scalp punch biopsies were taken from alopecia areata patients. With respect to this clone: The antigen is undetermined.

CDR3 size: 15 residues. Trimming at V came to 5 bases and at J to 4 bases, leaving 9 bases not matched to a gene. Germline values: CDR1 SGHRS, CDR2 YFSETQ. Reverse transcribed after extraction, RNA yielded cDNA as the sequencing template. Data came from immunoSEQ multiplex PCR; TCRdb stores just in-frame clones and leaves some out. Of roughly 200,000 clones in the sample, roughly 40% were seen once. The starting material was CD4+ T cells sorted from blood, obtained around week 36, from a patient treated with tofacitinib. The chain carries TRBV5-1 and TRBJ2-1; 7 bases match TRBD2. The TCR was taken from a human donor with alopecia areata. The CDR3 here is CASRRAGVSYNEQFF. The CDR3 nucleotides read TGCGCCAGCAGAAGGGCGGGAGTCTCTTACAATGAGCAGTTCTTC.